These 26 T cell receptor beta chains came from one sample sequenced in a study of robustness of blood B and T cell sequencing. A 5' template-switch oligo added a universal priming site during cDNA synthesis. The template-switch oligo carried a 12-nucleotide random UMI tagging each cDNA molecule. TCRdb analysed the PCR reads with MiXCR anew, one entry per CDR3 protein. In the table there are 3,500 to 4,000 distinct CDR3 sequences, less than 65% of which are singletons. mRNA, not genomic DNA, served as the source for TCR beta repertoires. The specimen was peripheral blood. Every receptor here comes from a human donor in good health.

J is TRBJ2-4 and V is TRBV30; 10 bases are shared with TRBD1. Germline lookup yields CDR1 GTSNPN and CDR2 SVGIG (reference sequence). The CDR3 sequence is 14 residues long. Trimming cost V 0 bases and J 7 bases; bases outside gene matches: 3. The CDR3 here is CAWSVDRGLNIQYF. The CDR3 nucleotides are TGTGCCTGGAGTGTAGACAGGGGGCTTAACATTCAGTACTTC.

Written as DNA, the CDR3 is TGTGCCATCAGTGAGGCAGGCAATCAGCCCCAGCATTTT. This translates into CAISEAGNQPQHF. The chain uses TRBV10-3 and TRBJ1-5, with unresolved D. Trimming shortened V by 2 bases and J by 2 bases, and 4 bases separated the two germline ends. CDR3 size: 13 residues. Germline CDR1 and CDR2: ENHRY and SYGVKD.

This chain links TRBV15 with TRBJ1-5; D might be TRBD1 (5 bases). Deletions cut 5 bases from V and 5 bases from J, with 16 bases between. Germline assignment: CDR1 LNHNV and CDR2 YYDKDF (reference sequence). This CDR3 contains 15 residues. CDR3 DNA sequence: TGTGCCACCAGCCGGGACGGTAGTAGAGATCAGCCCCAGCATTTT. Translating it yields CATSRDGSRDQPQHF.

This clonotype was seen a few times. The chain links TRBV29-1 to TRBJ2-3; 11 bases map to TRBD1. The CDR3 covers 14 residues. Unmatched junction bases numbered 5, after V lost 3 bases and J lost 6 bases. Germline assignment: CDR1 SQVTM and CDR2 ANQGSEA. As DNA, the CDR3 is TGCAGCGTTGACGGGACAGGGGGTAGTGATACGCAGTATTTT. Its protein is CSVDGTGGSDTQYF.

The chain carries TRBV30 and TRBJ1-5, with D tentatively TRBD1 (5 bases). Trimming cost V 1 base and J 9 bases, with 22 bases left between them. Germline loops: CDR1 GTSNPN, CDR2 SVGIG (reference sequence). The CDR3 runs 16 residues. The CDR3 bases are TGTGCCTGGAGTGGGCCCGGGGGGAACGCTGTGGGGCCCCAGCATTTT. It translates to CAWSGPGGNAVGPQHF.

V and J are TRBV20-1 and TRBJ2-3; 9 nucleotides match TRBD2. Germline values: CDR1 DFQATT, CDR2 SNEGSKA (reference sequence). This CDR3 has 14 residues. Trimming took 5 bases from V and 2 from J; bases not matched to a gene: 5. CDR3 sequence (DNA): TGCAGTGCTCGCGGGGGGGTTGCCACAGATACGCAGTATTTT. Its protein product is CSARGGVATDTQYF.

CDR3 in DNA: TGTGCCTGGAGTTCGGGTCCGCTAGGGTCACCCCTCCACTTT. Its translation is CAWSSGPLGSPLHF. The chain couples TRBV30 to TRBJ1-6; D uncertain. Germline assignment: CDR1 GTSNPN and CDR2 SVGIG (reference sequence). V lost 2 bases and J 10 bases, leaving 15 bases between the germline ends. CDR3 length: 14 residues.

The chain is built from TRBV29-1 and TRBJ1-2; D possibly corresponds to TRBD1 (6 bases). Trimming left V 3 bases short and J 4 bases short, with 12 bases between. The germline gives CDR1 SQVTM, CDR2 ANQGSEA. This CDR3 is 13 amino acids long. The CDR3 reads CSVDRGQSYGYTF. The CDR3 nucleotides are TGCAGCGTTGATAGGGGACAAAGCTATGGCTACACCTTC. Based on the CDR3 plus reference TRBV29-1 and TRBJ1-2, the full variable domain is SAVISQKPSRDICQRGTSLTIQCQVDSQVTMMFWYRQQPGQSLTLIATANQGSEATYESGFVIDKFPISRPNLTFSTLTVSNMSPEDSSIYLCSVDRGQSYGYTFGSGTRLTVV.

This clonotype occurred a few times. The chain is built from TRBV5-1 and TRBJ1-2, with a tentative D call TRBD1 (5 bases). Trimming removed 3 bases at V and 8 bases at J, with 11 bases between. The CDR3 runs to 12 residues. Germline-derived CDR1 and CDR2 are SGHRS and YFSETQ. CDR3 DNA: TGCGCCAGCAGCTGGGGCCAGAGAGGCTACACCTTC. This gives the protein CASSWGQRGYTF.

This clonotype was counted only a few times. The chain has TRBV27 and TRBJ1-6, with D possibly being TRBD1 (6 bases). The CDR3 length is 14 residues. The V and J ends lost 7 bases and 6 bases respectively, with 13 bases between them. Germline V gene data show CDR1 as MNHEY and CDR2 as SMNVEV (reference sequence). The CDR3 region is CASTMTGSNSPLHF. CDR3 DNA sequence: TGTGCCAGCACCATGACAGGCTCTAATTCACCCCTCCACTTT.

The rearrangement joins TRBV29-1 to TRBJ2-3, with TRBD1 identical over 10 bases. This CDR3 spans 13 amino acids. Germline assignment: CDR1 SQVTM and CDR2 ANQGSEA. The V and J ends lost 8 bases and 5 bases, in that order; junction bases with no gene match: 7. CDR3 region: CSTMTGGRDTQYF. Written as DNA, the CDR3 is TGCAGCACAATGACAGGGGGCAGAGATACGCAGTATTTT.

The rearrangement uses TRBV10-1 and TRBJ1-1; D gene uncertain. The CDR3 runs to 12 residues. The germline CDR1 and CDR2 sequences are WNHNN and SYGVQD (reference sequence). Between the trimmed V and J ends, which lost 2 bases and 5 bases, there was a span of 6 bases. DNA of the CDR3: TGCGCCAGCAGTGAGGGTCTAACTGAAGCTTTCTTT. It encodes CASSEGLTEAFF.

This clonotype is judged large. V gene TRBV6-4 combines with J gene TRBJ2-3, with 7 bases identical to TRBD2. The CDR3 totals 14 residues. From germline, CDR1 is MRHNA and CDR2 SNTAGT. Unmatched junction bases numbered 7, after V lost 8 bases and J lost 2 bases. The CDR3 region is CASATREDTDTQYF. Written as DNA, the CDR3 is TGTGCCAGCGCGACCCGGGAGGACACAGATACGCAGTATTTT.

The gene calls are TRBV20-1 and TRBJ2-7, with D possibly TRBD1 on 7 matching bases. Per germline, CDR1 DFQATT and CDR2 SNEGSKA (reference sequence). V dropped 4 bases and J dropped 3 bases, with 19 bases sitting between them. The CDR3 length is 15 residues. The CDR3: CSAKTGPGGFYEQYF. In DNA form, the CDR3 reads TGCAGTGCTAAGACAGGGCCCGGAGGGTTCTACGAGCAGTACTTC.

This clonotype was recorded a few times. This rearrangement joins TRBV29-1 to TRBJ2-3; D remains unclear. V was trimmed by 0 bases and J by 6 bases, leaving 13 bases between them. This CDR3 is 14 amino acids long. CDR1 is SQVTM, CDR2 ANQGSEA, per germline. DNA of the CDR3: TGCAGCGTTGAAGATCTACCCCCTGAGGATACGCAGTATTTT. This sequence encodes CSVEDLPPEDTQYF.

This rearrangement joins TRBV10-1 to TRBJ1-5; tentatively, D is TRBD1 (5 bases). Germline V gene lookup returns CDR1 WNHNN and CDR2 SYGVQD (reference sequence). The length of the CDR3 is 13 residues. V was pared by 7 bases and J by 7 bases, with 14 bases between. CDR3 nucleotides: TGCGCCAGCATGAGCCAGGGTCTACAGCCCCAGCATTTT. This sequence encodes CASMSQGLQPQHF.

The genes are TRBV11-3 and TRBJ2-1; D is ambiguous. Trimming removed 4 bases from V and 3 bases from J, with 7 bases in between. Per germline, CDR1 SGHNT and CDR2 YENEEA. This CDR3 is 13 amino acids long. The CDR3 DNA follows: TGTGCCAGCAGCTCCGGGTTCTACAATGAGCAGTTCTTC. Its translation: CASSSGFYNEQFF.

The chain carries TRBV5-6 and TRBJ1-1; TRBD1 matches 7 bases. CDR1 is SGHDT and CDR2 is YYEEEE in the germline V gene. V lost 0 bases and J lost 4; bases outside the gene matches: 6. The CDR3 covers 15 residues. CDR3 coding DNA: TGTGCCAGCAGCTTGGATCCAGGGGGGAGCACTGAAGCTTTCTTT. Translating gives CASSLDPGGSTEAFF. Looking up the rest from reference TRBV5-6 and TRBJ1-1 gives the full variable domain: DAGVTQSPTHLIKTRGQQVTLRCSPKSGHDTVSWYQQALGQGPQFIFQYYEEEERQRGNFPDRFSGHQFPNYSSELNVNALLLGDSALYLCASSLDPGGSTEAFFGQGTRLTVV.

The genes are TRBV9 and TRBJ1-1; D is uncertain. Trimming removed 7 bases at V and 1 base at J, with 14 bases between. The CDR3 loop spans 14 amino acids. Per the germline V gene, CDR1 is SGDLS and CDR2 is YYNGEE. CDR3 region: CASDEIGTNTEAFF. CDR3 coding DNA: TGTGCCAGCGATGAGATCGGTACGAACACTGAAGCTTTCTTT.

The genes are TRBV30 and TRBJ1-1, with 9 positions matching TRBD1. The CDR3 runs 13 residues. The germline V gene encodes CDR1 GTSNPN and CDR2 SVGIG (reference sequence). V shed 5 bases and J 1 base; nucleotides not matched to a gene: 2. CDR3 amino acids: CAWQGQGNTEAFF. The CDR3 nucleotides read TGTGCCTGGCAGGGACAGGGGAACACTGAAGCTTTCTTT.

The chain is built from TRBV6-1 and TRBJ1-1, with TRBD1 as a possible D gene (5 bases). The CDR3 is made up of 13 amino acids. Per the germline V gene, CDR1 is MNHNS and CDR2 is SASEGT. V was clipped by 6 bases and J by 6 bases, with 14 bases between them. This CDR3 reads CASSKDETAEAFF. The DNA for the CDR3 is TGTGCCAGCAGCAAGGACGAGACAGCTGAAGCTTTCTTT.

The chain couples TRBV10-2 to TRBJ2-7; 8 nucleotides line up with TRBD2. The CDR3 covers 15 residues. Germline-derived CDR1 and CDR2 are WSHSY and SAAADI. Trimming at V came to 2 bases and at J to 2 bases, leaving 5 bases not matched to a gene. The CDR3 bases are TGCGCCAGCAGTGAGAAGCGGGGGTCCCCCTACGAGCAGTACTTC. Amino acids: CASSEKRGSPYEQYF.

The chain carries TRBV5-1 and TRBJ1-1; tentative D call: TRBD1 (5 bases). V was cut by 1 base and J by 1 base, with 8 bases left in between. The length of the CDR3 is 14 residues. CDR1 is SGHRS and CDR2 is YFSETQ in the germline V gene. CDR3 loop: CASSLRGENTEAFF. The CDR3 DNA reads TGCGCCAGCAGCTTGAGGGGAGAGAACACTGAAGCTTTCTTT.

The CDR3 DNA sequence: TGTGCCAGCAGTTCAATAGCGGGGGGGAACACCGGGGAGCTGTTTTTT. Residues: CASSSIAGGNTGELFF. V usage is TRBV5-6 and J usage is TRBJ2-2; 10 nucleotides match TRBD2. CDR1 and CDR2 (germline): SGHDT, YYEEEE. V gave up 5 bases and J gave up 1 base; unmatched junction bases: 5. The CDR3 runs to 16 residues.

The chain links TRBV29-1 to TRBJ1-1; 7 bases are shared with TRBD1. The V gene's germline CDR1 is SQVTM and CDR2 ANQGSEA. V lost 4 bases and J lost 10; bases outside the gene matches: 3. The CDR3 loop spans 10 amino acids. The CDR3 nucleotides are TGCAGCGTTGGGGCAGGGGGAGCTTTCTTT. As protein: CSVGAGGAFF.

V gene TRBV6-5 combines with J gene TRBJ1-1; no clear D. CDR1 is MNHEY, CDR2 SVGAGI, per germline. The ends were cut back, 0 bases at V and 1 base at J, with 9 bases in the middle. The CDR3 is 15 residues long. CDR3 residues: CASSYSFDGNTEAFF. The CDR3 DNA sequence: TGTGCCAGCAGTTACTCTTTTGACGGGAACACTGAAGCTTTCTTT.